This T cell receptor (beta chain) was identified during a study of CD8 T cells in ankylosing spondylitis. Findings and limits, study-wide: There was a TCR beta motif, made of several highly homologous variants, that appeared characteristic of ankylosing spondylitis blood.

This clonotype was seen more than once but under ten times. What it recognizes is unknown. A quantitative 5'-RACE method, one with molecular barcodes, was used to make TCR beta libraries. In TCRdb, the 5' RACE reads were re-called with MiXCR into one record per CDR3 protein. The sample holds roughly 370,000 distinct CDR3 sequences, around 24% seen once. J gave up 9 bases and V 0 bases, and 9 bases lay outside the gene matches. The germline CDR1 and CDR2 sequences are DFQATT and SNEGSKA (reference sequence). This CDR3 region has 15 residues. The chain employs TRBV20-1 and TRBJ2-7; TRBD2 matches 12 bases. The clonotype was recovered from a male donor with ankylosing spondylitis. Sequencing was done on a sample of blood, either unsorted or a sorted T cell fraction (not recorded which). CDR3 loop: CSARDKASGRAGQYF. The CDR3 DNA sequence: TGCAGTGCTAGAGATAAGGCTAGCGGGAGGGCCGGGCAGTACTTC.